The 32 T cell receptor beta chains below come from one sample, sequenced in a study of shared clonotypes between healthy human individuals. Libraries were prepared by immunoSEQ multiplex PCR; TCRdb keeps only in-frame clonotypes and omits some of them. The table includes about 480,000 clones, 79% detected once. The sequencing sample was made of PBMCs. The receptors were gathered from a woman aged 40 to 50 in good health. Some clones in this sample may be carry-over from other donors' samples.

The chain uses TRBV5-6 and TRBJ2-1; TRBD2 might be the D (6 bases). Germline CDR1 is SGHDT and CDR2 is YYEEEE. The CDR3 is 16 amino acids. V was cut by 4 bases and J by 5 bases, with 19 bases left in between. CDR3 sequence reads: CASSTGRRGFHNEQFF. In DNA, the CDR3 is TGTGCCAGCAGCACGGGCCGGAGGGGCTTCCACAATGAGCAGTTCTTC.

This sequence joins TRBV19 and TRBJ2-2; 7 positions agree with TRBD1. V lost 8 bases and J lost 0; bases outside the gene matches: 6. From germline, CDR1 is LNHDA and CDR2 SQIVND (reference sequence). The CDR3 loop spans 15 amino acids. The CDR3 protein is CASAHQGANTGELFF. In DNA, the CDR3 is TGTGCCAGTGCACATCAGGGGGCGAACACCGGGGAGCTGTTTTTT.

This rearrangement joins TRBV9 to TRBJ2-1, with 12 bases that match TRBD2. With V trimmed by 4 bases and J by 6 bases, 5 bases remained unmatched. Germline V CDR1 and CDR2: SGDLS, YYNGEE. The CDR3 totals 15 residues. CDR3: CASSPSGRAGNEQFF. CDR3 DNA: TGTGCCAGCAGCCCTAGCGGGAGGGCCGGCAATGAGCAGTTCTTC.

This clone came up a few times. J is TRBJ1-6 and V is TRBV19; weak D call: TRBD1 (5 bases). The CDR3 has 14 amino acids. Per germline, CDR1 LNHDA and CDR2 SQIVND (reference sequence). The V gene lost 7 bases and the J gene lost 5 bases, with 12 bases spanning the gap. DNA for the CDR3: TGTGCCAGTAAATGGTCGGGGGATAATTCACCCCTCCACTTT. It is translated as CASKWSGDNSPLHF.

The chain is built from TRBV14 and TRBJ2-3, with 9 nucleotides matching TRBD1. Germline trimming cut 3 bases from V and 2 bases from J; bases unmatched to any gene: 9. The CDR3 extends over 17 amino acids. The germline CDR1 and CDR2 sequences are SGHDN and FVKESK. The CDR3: CASSHLPGDRDTDTQYF. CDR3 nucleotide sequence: TGTGCCAGCAGCCACCTACCCGGGGACAGGGACACAGATACGCAGTATTTT.

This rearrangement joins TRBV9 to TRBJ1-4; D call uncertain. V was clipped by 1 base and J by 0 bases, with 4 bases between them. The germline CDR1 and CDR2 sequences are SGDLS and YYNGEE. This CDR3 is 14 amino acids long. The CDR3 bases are TGTGCCAGCAGCGTACAGGCAACTAATGAAAAACTGTTTTTT. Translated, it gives CASSVQATNEKLFF. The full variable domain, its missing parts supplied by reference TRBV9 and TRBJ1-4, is DSGVTQTPKHLITATGQRVTLRCSPRSGDLSVYWYQQSLDQGLQFLIQYYNGEERAKGNILERFSAQQFPDLHSELNLSSLELGDSALYFCASSVQATNEKLFFGSGTQLSVL.

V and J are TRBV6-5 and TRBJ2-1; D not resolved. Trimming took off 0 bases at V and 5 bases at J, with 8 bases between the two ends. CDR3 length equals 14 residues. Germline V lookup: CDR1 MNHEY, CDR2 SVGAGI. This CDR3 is CASSYSRNNNEQFF. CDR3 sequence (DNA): TGTGCCAGCAGTTACTCTAGGAATAACAATGAGCAGTTCTTC.

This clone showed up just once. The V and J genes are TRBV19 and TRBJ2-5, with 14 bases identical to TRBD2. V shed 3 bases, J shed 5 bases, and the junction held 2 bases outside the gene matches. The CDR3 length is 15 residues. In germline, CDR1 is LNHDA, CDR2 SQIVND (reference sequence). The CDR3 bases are TGTGCCAGTAGTATGGGACTAGCGGGAGCCGAGACCCAGTACTTC. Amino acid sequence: CASSMGLAGAETQYF. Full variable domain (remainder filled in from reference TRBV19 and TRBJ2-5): DGGITQSPKYLFRKEGQNVTLSCEQNLNHDAMYWYRQDPGQGLRLIYYSQIVNDFQKGDIAEGYSVSREKKESFPLTVTSAQKNPTAFYLCASSMGLAGAETQYFGPGTRLLVL.

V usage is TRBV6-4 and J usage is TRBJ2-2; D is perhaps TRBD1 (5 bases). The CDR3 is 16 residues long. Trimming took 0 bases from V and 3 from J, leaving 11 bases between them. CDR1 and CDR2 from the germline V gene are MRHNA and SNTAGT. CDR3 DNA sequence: TGTGCCAGCAGTGACTCGAAAGGGGCGCACACCGGGGAGCTGTTTTTT. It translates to CASSDSKGAHTGELFF.

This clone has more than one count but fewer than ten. CDR3 nucleotides: TGTGCCAGCAGTAAGGACAGTGAAAGCTATGGCTACACCTTC. Translating it yields CASSKDSESYGYTF. The J gene is TRBJ1-2, the V gene TRBV6-5; a possible D gene is TRBD1 (6 bases). The CDR3 is 14 amino acids. The V end was cut by 5 bases, the J end by 4 bases, with 14 bases between. Germline lookup yields CDR1 MNHEY and CDR2 SVGAGI.

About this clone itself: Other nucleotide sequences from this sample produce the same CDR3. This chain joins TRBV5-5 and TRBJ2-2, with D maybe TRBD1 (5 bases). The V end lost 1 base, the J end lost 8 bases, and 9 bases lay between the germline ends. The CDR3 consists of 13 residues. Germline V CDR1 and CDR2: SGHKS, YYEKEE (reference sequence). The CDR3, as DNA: TGTGCCAGCAGCTTGATGGGGCCTGGGGAGCTGTTTTTT. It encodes CASSLMGPGELFF.

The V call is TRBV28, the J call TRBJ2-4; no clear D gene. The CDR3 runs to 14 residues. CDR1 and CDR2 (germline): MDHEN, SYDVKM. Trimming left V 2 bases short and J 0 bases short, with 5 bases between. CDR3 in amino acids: CASSLGLAKNIQYF. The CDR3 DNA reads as TGTGCCAGCAGTTTAGGGCTAGCCAAAAACATTCAGTACTTC.

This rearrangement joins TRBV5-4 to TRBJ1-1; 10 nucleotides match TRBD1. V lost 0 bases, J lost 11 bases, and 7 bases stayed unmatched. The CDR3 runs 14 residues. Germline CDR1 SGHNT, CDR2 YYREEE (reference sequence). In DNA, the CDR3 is TGTGCCAGCAGCTTGGAGGCTCTGACAGGGGGCGCTTTCTTT. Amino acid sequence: CASSLEALTGGAFF.

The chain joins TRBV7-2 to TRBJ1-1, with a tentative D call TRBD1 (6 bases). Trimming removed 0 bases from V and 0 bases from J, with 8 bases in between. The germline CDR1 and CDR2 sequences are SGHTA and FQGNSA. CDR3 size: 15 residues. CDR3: CASSLAGHLNTEAFF. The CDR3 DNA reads TGTGCCAGCAGCTTAGCGGGACACCTGAACACTGAAGCTTTCTTT.

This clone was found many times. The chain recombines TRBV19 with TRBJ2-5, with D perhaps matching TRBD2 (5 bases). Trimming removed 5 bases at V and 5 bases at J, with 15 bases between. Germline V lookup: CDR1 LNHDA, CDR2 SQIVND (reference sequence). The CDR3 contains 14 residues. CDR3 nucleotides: TGTGCCAGTAGTCCTGGACTGTATATGGAGACCCAGTACTTC. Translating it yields CASSPGLYMETQYF.

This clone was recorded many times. The CDR3, as DNA: TGTGCCAGCAGTCGGACTAGGTACGGGGCAGATACGCAGTATTTT. The encoded protein is CASSRTRYGADTQYF. This chain uses TRBV5-6 with TRBJ2-3; 7 positions match TRBD2. The CDR3 is made up of 15 amino acids. Per the germline V gene, CDR1 is SGHDT and CDR2 is YYEEEE. Losses at the gene ends were 5 bases for V and 4 bases for J; bases not matched to a gene: 10.

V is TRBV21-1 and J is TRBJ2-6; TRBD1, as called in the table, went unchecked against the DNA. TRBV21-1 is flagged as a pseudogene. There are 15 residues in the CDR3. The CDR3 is CANKVQGPGANVLTF. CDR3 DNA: TGTGCCAACAAAGTACAGGGCCCTGGGGCCAACGTCCTGACTTTC.

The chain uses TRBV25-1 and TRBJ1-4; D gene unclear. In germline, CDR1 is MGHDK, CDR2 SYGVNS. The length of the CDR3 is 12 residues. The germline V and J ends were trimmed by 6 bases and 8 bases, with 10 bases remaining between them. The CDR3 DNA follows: TGTGCCAGCAGATGGGATGACGAAAAACTGTTTTTT. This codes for CASRWDDEKLFF. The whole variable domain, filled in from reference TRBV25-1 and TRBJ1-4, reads EADIYQTPRYLVIGTGKKITLECSQTMGHDKMYWYQQDPGMELHLIHYSYGVNSTEKGDLSSESTVSRIRTEHFPLTLESARPSHTSQYLCASRWDDEKLFFGSGTQLSVL.

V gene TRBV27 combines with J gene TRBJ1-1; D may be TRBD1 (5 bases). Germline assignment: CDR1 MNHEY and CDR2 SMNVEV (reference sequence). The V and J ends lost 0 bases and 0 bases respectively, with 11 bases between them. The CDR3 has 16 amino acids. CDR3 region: CASSLSTGGMNTEAFF. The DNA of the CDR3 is TGTGCCAGCAGTTTATCCACGGGGGGGATGAACACTGAAGCTTTCTTT.

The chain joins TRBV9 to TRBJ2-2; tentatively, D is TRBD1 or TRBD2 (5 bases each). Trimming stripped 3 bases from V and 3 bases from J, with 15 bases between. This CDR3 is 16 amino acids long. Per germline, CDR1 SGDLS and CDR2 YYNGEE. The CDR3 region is CASSGTLGLDTGELFF. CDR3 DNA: TGTGCCAGCAGCGGGACACTAGGGTTGGACACCGGGGAGCTGTTTTTT.

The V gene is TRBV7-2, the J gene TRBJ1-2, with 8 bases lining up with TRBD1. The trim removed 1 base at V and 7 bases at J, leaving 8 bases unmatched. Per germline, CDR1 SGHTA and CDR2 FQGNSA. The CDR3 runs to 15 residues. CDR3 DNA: TGTGCCAGCAGCTTAGTGGGCCGACAGGGGAGTGGCTACACCTTC. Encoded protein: CASSLVGRQGSGYTF.

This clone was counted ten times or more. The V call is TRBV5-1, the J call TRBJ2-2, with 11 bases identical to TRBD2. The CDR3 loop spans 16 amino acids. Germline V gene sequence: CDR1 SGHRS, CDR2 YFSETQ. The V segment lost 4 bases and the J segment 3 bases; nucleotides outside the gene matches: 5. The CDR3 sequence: CASSPGLAGYTGELFF. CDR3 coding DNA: TGCGCCAGCAGCCCTGGACTAGCGGGTTACACCGGGGAGCTGTTTTTT.

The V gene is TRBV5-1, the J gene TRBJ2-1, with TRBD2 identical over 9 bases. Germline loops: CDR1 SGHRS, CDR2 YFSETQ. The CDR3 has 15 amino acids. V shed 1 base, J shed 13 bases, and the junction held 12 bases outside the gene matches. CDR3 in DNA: TGCGCCAGCAGCTTGACACAGCGGGAGGCCCACAACCAGTTCTTC. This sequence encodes CASSLTQREAHNQFF.

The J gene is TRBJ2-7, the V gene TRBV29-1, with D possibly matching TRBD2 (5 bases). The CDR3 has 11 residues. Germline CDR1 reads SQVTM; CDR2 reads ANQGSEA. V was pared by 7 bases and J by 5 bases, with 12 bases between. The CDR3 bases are TGCAGCGCTCGGACTCGTAACGAGCAGTACTTC. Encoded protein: CSARTRNEQYF.

The CDR3 DNA reads as TGCGCCAGCAGGCCGGCGGCCCAGTTCAATGAGCAGTTCTTC. Protein sequence: CASRPAAQFNEQFF. This sequence joins TRBV5-1 and TRBJ2-1, with D hard to call. The ends were cut back, 5 bases at V and 6 bases at J, with 15 bases in the middle. Germline V gives CDR1 SGHRS, CDR2 YFSETQ. This CDR3 has 14 amino acids. The entire variable domain, with the rest obtained from reference TRBV5-1 and TRBJ2-1, is as follows: KAGVTQTPRYLIKTRGQQVTLSCSPISGHRSVSWYQQTPGQGLQFLFEYFSETQRNKGNFPGRFSGRQFSNSRSEMNVSTLELGDSALYLCASRPAAQFNEQFFGPGTRLTVL.

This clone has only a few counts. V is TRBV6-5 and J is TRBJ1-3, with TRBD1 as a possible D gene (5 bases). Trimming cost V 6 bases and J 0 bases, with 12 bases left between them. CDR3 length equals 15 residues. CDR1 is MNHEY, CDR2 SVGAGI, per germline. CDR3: CASRQLDSSGNTIYF. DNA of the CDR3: TGTGCCAGCAGGCAACTCGACAGCTCTGGAAACACCATATATTTT.

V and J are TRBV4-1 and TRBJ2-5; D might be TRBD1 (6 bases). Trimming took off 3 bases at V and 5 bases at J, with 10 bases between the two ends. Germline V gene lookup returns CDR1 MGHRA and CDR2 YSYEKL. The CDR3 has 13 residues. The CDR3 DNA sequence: TGCGCCAGCAGCCATACAGGGTCGGAGACCCAGTACTTC. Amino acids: CASSHTGSETQYF.

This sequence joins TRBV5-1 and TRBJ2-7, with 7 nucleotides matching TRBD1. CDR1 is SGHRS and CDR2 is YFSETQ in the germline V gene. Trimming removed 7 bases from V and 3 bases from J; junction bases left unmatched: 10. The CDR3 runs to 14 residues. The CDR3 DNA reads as TGCGCCAGCCGTATGGCCGGGACAGACTACGAGCAGTACTTC. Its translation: CASRMAGTDYEQYF.

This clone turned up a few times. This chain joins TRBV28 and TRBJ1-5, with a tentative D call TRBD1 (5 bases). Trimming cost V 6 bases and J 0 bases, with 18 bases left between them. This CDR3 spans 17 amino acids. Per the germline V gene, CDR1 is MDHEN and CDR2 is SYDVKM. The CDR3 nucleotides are TGTGCCAGCAGCCCGTTTCGGGGGTCGAATAGCAATCAGCCCCAGCATTTT. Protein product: CASSPFRGSNSNQPQHF.

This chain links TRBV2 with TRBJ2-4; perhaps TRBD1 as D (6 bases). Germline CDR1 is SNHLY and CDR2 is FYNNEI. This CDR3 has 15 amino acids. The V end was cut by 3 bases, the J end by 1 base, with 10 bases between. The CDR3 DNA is TGTGCCAGCAGTGACTCGAGGGGGGCCAAAAACATTCAGTACTTC. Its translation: CASSDSRGAKNIQYF.

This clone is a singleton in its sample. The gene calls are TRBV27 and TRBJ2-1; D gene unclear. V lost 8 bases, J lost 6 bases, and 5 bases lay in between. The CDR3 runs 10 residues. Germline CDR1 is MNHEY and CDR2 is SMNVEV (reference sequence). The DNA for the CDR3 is TGTGCCAGCTCGGTCAATGAGCAGTTCTTC. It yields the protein CASSVNEQFF.

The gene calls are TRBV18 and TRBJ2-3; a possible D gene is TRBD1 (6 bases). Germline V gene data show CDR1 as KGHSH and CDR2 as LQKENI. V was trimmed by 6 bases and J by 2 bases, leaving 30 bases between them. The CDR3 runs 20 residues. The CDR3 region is CASSLNRAQGPPHSTDTQYF. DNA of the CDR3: TGTGCCAGCTCGCTAAACAGGGCACAGGGCCCCCCACATTCCACAGATACGCAGTATTTT.